The source of this T cell receptor (beta chain) is a study of T cells in Graves' hyperthyroidism and ophthalmopathy. TCR beta CDR3 sequences were amplified from RNA transcripts. First-round RT-PCR with HTBI primers amplified the TCR CDR3 region. Each CDR3 protein gets one entry after TCRdb re-called the multiplex PCR reads with MiXCR. There are roughly 300,000 distinct CDR3 sequences in the sample; approximately 15% occur only once, and around 23% lies in the top ten. This clonotype was seen many times. Lactation, pregnancy, other autoimmune disease or uncontrolled infection led to exclusion of patients. The CDR3 sequence is 14 residues long. With 2 bases removed from V and 4 bases from J, the gap between germline ends came to 10 bases. Germline CDR1 and CDR2: MNHEY and SMNVEV (reference sequence).

The genes are TRBV27 and TRBJ2-3, with D maybe TRBD1 (5 bases). Sequencing was performed on blood. The clonotype originates from a woman in her 30s with Graves' hyperthyroidism. The CDR3 nucleotides read TGTGCCAGCAGTTTACTCAGGGTTCCAGATACGCAGTATTTT. Translated: CASSLLRVPDTQYF.